Listed below are T cell receptor beta chains from one sample, sequenced in a study of lymphopenia after photon versus proton radiotherapy. Some clones are missing from TCRdb's copy, which holds only in-frame ones; the method was immunoSEQ multiplex PCR. This table has 65,000 to 85,000 clones, around 93% appearing once. Sequenced here: peripheral blood, sampled from a patient treated with photon-based radiotherapy. All receptors come from a woman in her thirties or forties with cholangiocarcinoma. CDR3s include the opening cysteine and the closing phenylalanine or tryptophan. D genes are given only for firm matches. The listing skips clone size in some rows; elsewhere it reads once, few, many or a size class.

clone_size	v_call	d_call	j_call	cdr3_nt	cdr3_aa
-	TRBV10-2	-	TRBJ1-5	TGCGCCAGCAGTGAACAGGAGAATCAGCCCCAGCATTTT	CASSEQENQPQHF
-	TRBV30	-	TRBJ1-2	TGTGCCTGGAGTGTGACAGGTACGGGAGGCTACACCTTC	CAWSVTGTGGYTF
-	TRBV6-6	-	TRBJ1-1	TGTGCCAGCAGTTACACGTCAGCTGACCCTGAAGCTTTCTTT	CASSYTSADPEAFF
once	TRBV7-2	-	TRBJ1-1	TGTGCCAGCGCCTCTCGGGCTGAAGCTTTCTTT	CASASRAEAFF
-	TRBV28	TRBD2	TRBJ2-3	TGTGCCAGCAGTTTGGAGTCCGAGCGGGGGGGCGCAGATACGCAGTATTTT	CASSLESERGGADTQYF
-	TRBV5-8	-	TRBJ2-1	TGTGCCAGCACCCCTACCCACAGGACCTCCTACAATGAGCAGTTCTTC	CASTPTHRTSYNEQFF
-	TRBV2	-	TRBJ1-1	TGTGCCAGAAAAGGGGGGAACACTGAAGCTTTCTTT	CARKGGNTEAFF
medium-sized	TRBV27	-	TRBJ1-5	TGTGCCAGCAGCACCGGGGGGGGCAATCAGCCCCAGCATTTT	CASSTGGGNQPQHF
-	TRBV19	-	TRBJ1-1	TGTGCCAGTAGTATAGGGGCAACTGAAGCTTTCTTT	CASSIGATEAFF
few	TRBV6-1	-	TRBJ1-2	TGTGCCAGTAAGACGGACCCCTATGGCTACACCTTC	CASKTDPYGYTF